Listed below are T cell receptor beta chains from one sample, sequenced in a study of blood T cell repertoires in COVID-19. The method was immunoSEQ multiplex PCR; TCRdb's version includes in-frame clones alone and lacks a portion of them. Seen here are 90,000 or so clones, roughly nine tenths observed once, and the top ten hold about 1.7%. Sequencing input: peripheral blood. The receptor set was obtained from a human donor with active COVID-19. The donor label of this sample is uncertain. Each CDR3 is given without its conserved first and last residue. The D gene is left open where the match is weak. Not all rows give a size; the values are once, few, many and, for expanded clones, a class.

clone_size d_call j_call v_call cdr3_aa
. TRBD1 TRBJ1-6 TRBV27 ASSPPRGTGEDSPLH
. TRBD1 TRBJ2-7 TRBV19 ASSILGTGTGDYEQY
. . TRBJ1-1 TRBV10-1 ASSGTGSTEAF
. . TRBJ1-1 TRBV29-1 SVEDQNTEAF
. . TRBJ1-2 TRBV2 ASRLSAGNPYGYT
. TRBD2 TRBJ2-3 TRBV5-6 ASSLGAGGPDTQY
. TRBD2 TRBJ2-3 TRBV2 ASNVGLSTDTQY
. TRBD2 TRBJ2-3 TRBV6-5 ASRLSGGSTDTQY
. . TRBJ1-5 TRBV12-3/TRBV12-4 ASSSEFNQPQH
. . TRBJ1-2 TRBV5-4 ASSLVSGNYGYT
. . TRBJ1-1 TRBV5-1 ASSQKQGNTEAF
. . TRBJ2-1 TRBV7-3 ASSPGNNEQF
once . TRBJ2-1 TRBV19 AASSGPSYNEQF
. . TRBJ2-5 TRBV3-1/TRBV3-2 ASSQDSPGETQY
. . TRBJ1-4 TRBV9 ASSARGSTNEKLF
. . TRBJ2-7 TRBV18 ASSPPGWSSFEQY
. . TRBJ2-7 TRBV9 ASSVGGQPNYEQY
. . TRBJ2-2 TRBV12-3/TRBV12-4 ASSRGTGELF
. . TRBJ1-2 TRBV19 ASSPPRGRSIYGYT
. . TRBJ2-1 TRBV19 ASSSLVGGENYNEQF
. TRBD1 TRBJ1-5 TRBV24-1 AEEPGTAYSNQPQH
. TRBD2 TRBJ2-3 TRBV2 ATSLAGLTDTQY
. . TRBJ1-5 TRBV6-5 ASRGLLGGNQPQH
. TRBD2 TRBJ2-1 TRBV5-4 ASNWGASGAGEQF
. TRBD1 TRBJ1-5 TRBV7-8 ASTPGTGERQPQH
. TRBD1 TRBJ1-2 TRBV5-5 ASSLTGQVLGYT
. TRBD1 TRBJ1-5 TRBV6-5 ASSSTDRVGQPQH
. TRBD2 TRBJ2-3 TRBV3-1/TRBV3-2 ASSPGLAGADTQY
. . TRBJ1-6 TRBV7-9 ASSLDTGLNSPLH
. TRBD2 TRBJ2-5 TRBV11-2 ASSLFASGGAETQY
. . TRBJ2-7 TRBV7-9 ASSFLGTGVGYEQY
. . TRBJ2-7 TRBV13 ASSSLGEKSSYEQY
. . TRBJ2-5 TRBV11-2 ASSMSQETQY
. . TRBJ2-2 TRBV21-1 ASSSPGLGTGELF
. . TRBJ2-6 TRBV7-6 ASSSFLPDSGANVLT
. TRBD1 TRBJ2-7 TRBV27 ASRKTGKYEQY
. TRBD2 TRBJ2-3 TRBV7-2 ASSSFLAGGPSTDTQY
once . TRBJ2-2 TRBV19 ASSTQSLATGELF
once . TRBJ1-2 TRBV6-5 ASSYSQVSGNGYT